The text below deals with one T cell receptor beta chain. What it recognizes is unknown. This record comes from a study of blood T cells in healthy people across ages. Study summary: With template switching, about one barcoded beta molecule was captured per two T cells. Study-level findings and limits: Donor CMV status was unknown, possibly confounding expanded clonotype changes.

CDR3 length equals 15 residues. Trimming cost V 3 bases and J 0 bases; bases outside gene matches: 7. The germline CDR1 and CDR2 sequences are DFQATT and SNEGSKA (reference sequence). A second PCR of roughly 6 to 12 cycles used a sample-barcoded 5' primer and a J-beta primer mix. Every individual sample yielded 3 million or more paired-end reads (each containing CDR3). In TCRdb, the 5' RACE reads were re-called with MiXCR into one record per CDR3 protein. The profile shows 1 million or so distinct CDR3 sequences, over 35% of them singletons. The sequence derives from a woman aged 55 to 70 in good health. Sequences were obtained from blood. The gene calls are TRBV20-1 and TRBJ2-7, with TRBD2 identical over 8 bases. The CDR3 protein is CSARVSGSPSYEQYF. The CDR3 region has the DNA TGCAGTGCTAGGGTGAGCGGGAGTCCCTCCTACGAGCAGTACTTC.